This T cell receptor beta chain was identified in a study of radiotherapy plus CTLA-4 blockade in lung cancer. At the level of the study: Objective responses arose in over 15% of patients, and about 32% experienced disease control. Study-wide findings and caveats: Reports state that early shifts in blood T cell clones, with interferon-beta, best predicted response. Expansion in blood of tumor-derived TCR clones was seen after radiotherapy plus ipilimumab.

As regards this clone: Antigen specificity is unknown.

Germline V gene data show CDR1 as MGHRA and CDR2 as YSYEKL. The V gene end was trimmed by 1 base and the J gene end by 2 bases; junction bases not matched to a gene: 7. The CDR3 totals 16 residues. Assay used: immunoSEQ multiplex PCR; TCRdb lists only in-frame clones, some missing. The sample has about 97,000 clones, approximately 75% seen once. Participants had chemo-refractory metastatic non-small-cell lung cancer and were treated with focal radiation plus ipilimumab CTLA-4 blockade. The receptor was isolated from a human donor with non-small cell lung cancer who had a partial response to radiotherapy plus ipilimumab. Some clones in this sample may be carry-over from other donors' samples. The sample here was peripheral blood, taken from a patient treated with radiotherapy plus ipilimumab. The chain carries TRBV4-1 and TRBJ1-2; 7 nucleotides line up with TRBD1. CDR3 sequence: CASSQGRLRGNYGYTF. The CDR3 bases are TGCGCCAGCAGCCAAGGAAGACTCAGGGGGAACTATGGCTACACCTTC.